The rows below give T cell receptor beta chains drawn from one sample of a study of T cell responses to AZD1222 COVID-19 vaccine. Sequencing was performed with immunoSEQ multiplex PCR; in TCRdb, only in-frame clones are kept and a portion is missing. The sample shows around 140,000 clones, 93% of them seen only once. The input for sequencing was peripheral blood, taken on day 0 of MenACWY control vaccination. The receptors here all came from an adult in good health. Both conserved end residues are part of each CDR3. Each record gives: CDR3 protein, CDR3 DNA, J gene, D gene, clone size, V gene. The D gene is left open where the match is weak. Part of the rows lack a size; the others show once, few, many or a class for expanded clones.

CDR3 protein: CASGDSPHTGELFF
CDR3 DNA: TGTGCCAGCGGGGATTCTCCCCACACCGGGGAGCTGTTTTTT
J gene: TRBJ2-2
D gene: NA
clone size: NA
V gene: TRBV11-3

CDR3 protein: CASSLREGAKAFF
CDR3 DNA: TGCGCCAGCAGCCTGCGAGAGGGGGCGAAAGCTTTCTTT
J gene: TRBJ1-1
D gene: TRBD1
clone size: NA
V gene: TRBV5-1

CDR3 protein: CASSLPRADGYTF
CDR3 DNA: TGTGCCAGCAGTTTACCGAGGGCGGATGGCTACACCTTC
J gene: TRBJ1-2
D gene: NA
clone size: NA
V gene: TRBV28

CDR3 protein: CASSLGNQPQHF
CDR3 DNA: TGTGCCAGCAGTTTAGGGAATCAGCCCCAGCATTTT
J gene: TRBJ1-5
D gene: NA
clone size: NA
V gene: TRBV28

CDR3 protein: CASSVAVGRSNEKLFF
CDR3 DNA: TGTGCCAGCAGCGTAGCTGTGGGACGGAGTAATGAAAAACTGTTTTTT
J gene: TRBJ1-4
D gene: NA
clone size: NA
V gene: TRBV9

CDR3 protein: CASSPGSLGELFF
CDR3 DNA: TGTGCCAGCTCACCCGGGAGCCTCGGGGAGCTGTTTTTT
J gene: TRBJ2-2
D gene: NA
clone size: NA
V gene: TRBV18

CDR3 protein: CASNLGGGGNQPQHF
CDR3 DNA: TGTGCCAGCAACCTTGGGGGAGGGGGCAATCAGCCCCAGCATTTT
J gene: TRBJ1-5
D gene: NA
clone size: NA
V gene: TRBV2

CDR3 protein: CASRGTANTGELFF
CDR3 DNA: TGTGCCAGCAGGGGGACAGCAAACACCGGGGAGCTGTTTTTT
J gene: TRBJ2-2
D gene: TRBD1
clone size: once
V gene: TRBV6-5

CDR3 protein: CASRQTGFTDTQYF
CDR3 DNA: TGTGCCAGCCGGCAGACAGGGTTCACAGATACGCAGTATTTT
J gene: TRBJ2-3
D gene: TRBD1
clone size: NA
V gene: TRBV6-5

CDR3 protein: CASSPRARMNTEAFF
CDR3 DNA: TGTGCCAGCAGCCCCCGGGCCCGGATGAACACTGAAGCTTTCTTT
J gene: TRBJ1-1
D gene: NA
clone size: NA
V gene: TRBV11-2

CDR3 protein: CASSPSGGSNTEAFF
CDR3 DNA: TGTGCCAGCAGCCCCTCAGGGGGCTCGAACACTGAAGCTTTCTTT
J gene: TRBJ1-1
D gene: TRBD1
clone size: few
V gene: TRBV7-3

CDR3 protein: CASSEAGGGNQPQHF
CDR3 DNA: TGTGCCAGCAGTGAAGCAGGGGGCGGCAATCAGCCCCAGCATTTT
J gene: TRBJ1-5
D gene: TRBD1
clone size: NA
V gene: TRBV6-1

CDR3 protein: CASAPSGNTIYF
CDR3 DNA: TGTGCCAGTGCGCCATCCGGAAACACCATATATTTT
J gene: TRBJ1-3
D gene: NA
clone size: NA
V gene: TRBV25-1

CDR3 protein: CASSLTTGGGYNEQFF
CDR3 DNA: TGCGCCAGCAGCTTAACGACAGGGGGCGGCTACAATGAGCAGTTCTTC
J gene: TRBJ2-1
D gene: TRBD1
clone size: NA
V gene: TRBV5-1

CDR3 protein: CASSRQGMSGEAFF
CDR3 DNA: TGTGCCAGCAGCCGACAGGGAATGTCAGGTGAAGCTTTCTTT
J gene: TRBJ1-1
D gene: TRBD1
clone size: NA
V gene: TRBV5-6

CDR3 protein: CASSPGAGLSTDTQYF
CDR3 DNA: TGTGCCAGCTCACCAGGGGCAGGTTTGAGCACAGATACGCAGTATTTT
J gene: TRBJ2-3
D gene: NA
clone size: NA
V gene: TRBV18

CDR3 protein: CASSPGPNTEAFF
CDR3 DNA: TGTGCCAGCAGCCCAGGACCGAACACTGAAGCTTTCTTT
J gene: TRBJ1-1
D gene: NA
clone size: NA
V gene: TRBV7-9

CDR3 protein: CASGGQGPSGANVLTF
CDR3 DNA: TGTGCCAGCGGGGGACAGGGGCCCTCTGGGGCCAACGTCCTGACTTTC
J gene: TRBJ2-6
D gene: TRBD1
clone size: NA
V gene: TRBV28

CDR3 protein: CASSSTGGRLGYTF
CDR3 DNA: TGTGCCAGCAGTTCGACAGGGGGCCGGCTCGGCTACACCTTC
J gene: TRBJ1-2
D gene: TRBD1
clone size: NA
V gene: TRBV28

CDR3 protein: CASSPPGTGAVYEQYF
CDR3 DNA: TGTGCCAGCTCACCACCCGGGACAGGTGCTGTCTACGAGCAGTACTTC
J gene: TRBJ2-7
D gene: TRBD1
clone size: medium-sized
V gene: TRBV18

CDR3 protein: CASSPGTAQETQYF
CDR3 DNA: TGTGCCAGCAGCCCCGGGACAGCTCAAGAGACCCAGTACTTC
J gene: TRBJ2-5
D gene: TRBD1
clone size: once
V gene: TRBV5-4

CDR3 protein: CASSLIPGHPNYGYTF
CDR3 DNA: TGTGCCAGCAGTTTAATACCGGGACACCCTAACTATGGCTACACCTTC
J gene: TRBJ1-2
D gene: NA
clone size: NA
V gene: TRBV27

CDR3 protein: CASYTLNTEAFF
CDR3 DNA: TGTGCCAGCTATACGTTGAACACTGAAGCTTTCTTT
J gene: TRBJ1-1
D gene: NA
clone size: NA
V gene: TRBV28

CDR3 protein: CASSKRAVNTGELFF
CDR3 DNA: TGCGCCAGCAGCAAGAGGGCAGTAAACACCGGGGAGCTGTTTTTT
J gene: TRBJ2-2
D gene: NA
clone size: NA
V gene: TRBV4-1

CDR3 protein: CASSLRQGSTEAFF
CDR3 DNA: TGCGCCAGCAGCCTCAGACAGGGAAGCACTGAAGCTTTCTTT
J gene: TRBJ1-1
D gene: TRBD1
clone size: NA
V gene: TRBV4-3

CDR3 protein: CSASMRLGLANEQYF
CDR3 DNA: TGCAGTGCTAGTATGAGATTGGGACTAGCAAACGAGCAGTACTTC
J gene: TRBJ2-7
D gene: TRBD2
clone size: NA
V gene: TRBV20-1

CDR3 protein: CASSYRGRNSPLHF
CDR3 DNA: TGTGCCAGCAGTTACAGGGGGCGGAATTCACCCCTCCACTTT
J gene: TRBJ1-6
D gene: TRBD1
clone size: NA
V gene: TRBV28

CDR3 protein: CASSTPTGSRAGGTGELFF
CDR3 DNA: TGCGCCAGCAGCACCCCGACAGGGTCACGGGCTGGGGGCACCGGGGAGCTGTTTTTT
J gene: TRBJ2-2
D gene: TRBD1
clone size: NA
V gene: TRBV5-1

CDR3 protein: CARCRTANTEAFF
CDR3 DNA: TGCGCCAGATGCCGGACAGCGAACACTGAAGCTTTCTTT
J gene: TRBJ1-1
D gene: NA
clone size: NA
V gene: TRBV5-1

CDR3 protein: CASTDPGANVLTF
CDR3 DNA: TGTGCCAGCACCGACCCTGGGGCCAACGTCCTGACTTTC
J gene: TRBJ2-6
D gene: NA
clone size: NA
V gene: TRBV7-3

CDR3 protein: CSVDRNYNYGYTF
CDR3 DNA: TGCAGCGTTGACCGGAACTATAACTATGGCTACACCTTC
J gene: TRBJ1-2
D gene: NA
clone size: NA
V gene: TRBV29-1

CDR3 protein: CASSSGTGGNQPQHF
CDR3 DNA: TGTGCCAGCAGCTCCGGGACAGGGGGCAATCAGCCCCAGCATTTT
J gene: TRBJ1-5
D gene: TRBD1
clone size: NA
V gene: TRBV7-2

CDR3 protein: CASSLKGTYEQYF
CDR3 DNA: TGCGCCAGCAGCTTGAAGGGGACCTACGAGCAGTACTTC
J gene: TRBJ2-7
D gene: NA
clone size: NA
V gene: TRBV5-1

CDR3 protein: CASSDRVTFF
CDR3 DNA: TGTGCCAGTTCGGACAGGGTAACTTTCTTT
J gene: TRBJ1-1
D gene: TRBD1
clone size: NA
V gene: TRBV19

CDR3 protein: CASSLVGGASAEQFF
CDR3 DNA: TGTGCCAGCAGCTTAGTGGGGGGGGCAAGCGCTGAGCAGTTCTTC
J gene: TRBJ2-1
D gene: NA
clone size: NA
V gene: TRBV7-6

CDR3 protein: CASRPGQGNYGYTF
CDR3 DNA: TGTGCCAGCAGGCCGGGACAGGGCAACTATGGCTACACCTTC
J gene: TRBJ1-2
D gene: TRBD1
clone size: NA
V gene: TRBV9

CDR3 protein: CAISGGGGTEAFF
CDR3 DNA: TGTGCCATCAGTGGAGGGGGTGGGACTGAAGCTTTCTTT
J gene: TRBJ1-1
D gene: NA
clone size: few
V gene: TRBV10-3

CDR3 protein: CASSFGGNTEAFF
CDR3 DNA: TGTGCCAGCAGCTTTGGAGGGAACACTGAAGCTTTCTTT
J gene: TRBJ1-1
D gene: NA
clone size: NA
V gene: TRBV11-2

CDR3 protein: CASSLSGGAYNTEAFF
CDR3 DNA: TGTGCCAGCAGCTTATCGGGGGGCGCATATAACACTGAAGCTTTCTTT
J gene: TRBJ1-1
D gene: NA
clone size: NA
V gene: TRBV7-3

CDR3 protein: CASSHGGGGTKNIQYF
CDR3 DNA: TGTGCCAGCAGCCATGGCGGGGGAGGGACCAAAAACATTCAGTACTTC
J gene: TRBJ2-4
D gene: TRBD2
clone size: NA
V gene: TRBV7-2

CDR3 protein: CASSQDLSGGEQTQYF
CDR3 DNA: TGCGCCAGCAGCCAAGATCTTAGCGGGGGCGAACAGACCCAGTACTTC
J gene: TRBJ2-5
D gene: TRBD2
clone size: NA
V gene: TRBV4-1

CDR3 protein: CATSTSGTLNTGELFF
CDR3 DNA: TGTGCCACCAGCACCAGCGGGACCTTGAACACCGGGGAGCTGTTTTTT
J gene: TRBJ2-2
D gene: TRBD2
clone size: NA
V gene: TRBV15

CDR3 protein: CASSQRPGADTQYF
CDR3 DNA: TGTGCCAGCAGCCAAAGACCCGGGGCTGATACGCAGTATTTT
J gene: TRBJ2-3
D gene: NA
clone size: NA
V gene: TRBV7-6

CDR3 protein: CASSVPGPTTNQPQHF
CDR3 DNA: TGTGCCAGCAGCGTTCCGGGCCCCACTACCAATCAGCCCCAGCATTTT
J gene: TRBJ1-5
D gene: NA
clone size: NA
V gene: TRBV27

CDR3 protein: CSGGTGGVGSTEAFF
CDR3 DNA: TGCAGCGGCGGGACAGGGGGCGTTGGAAGCACTGAAGCTTTCTTT
J gene: TRBJ1-1
D gene: TRBD1
clone size: NA
V gene: TRBV29-1

CDR3 protein: CASSTLRNTGELFF
CDR3 DNA: TGTGCCAGCAGCACCCTCAGGAACACCGGGGAGCTGTTTTTT
J gene: TRBJ2-2
D gene: NA
clone size: NA
V gene: TRBV7-2

CDR3 protein: CASSQGTGLFFENTIYF
CDR3 DNA: TGTGCCAGCAGCCAAGGGACGGGACTTTTTTTTGAAAACACCATATATTTT
J gene: TRBJ1-3
D gene: NA
clone size: once
V gene: TRBV3-1/TRBV3-2

CDR3 protein: CASRQGFATEAFF
CDR3 DNA: TGTGCCAGCAGACAGGGGTTCGCCACTGAAGCTTTCTTT
J gene: TRBJ1-1
D gene: TRBD1
clone size: once
V gene: TRBV6-5

CDR3 protein: CASSQGSRMNTEAFF
CDR3 DNA: TGTGCCAGCAGTCAGGGAAGTAGGATGAACACTGAAGCTTTCTTT
J gene: TRBJ1-1
D gene: NA
clone size: NA
V gene: TRBV6-5

CDR3 protein: CASSDSVENTGELFF
CDR3 DNA: TGTGCCAGCAGTGACTCGGTAGAGAACACCGGGGAGCTGTTTTTT
J gene: TRBJ2-2
D gene: NA
clone size: NA
V gene: TRBV6-4